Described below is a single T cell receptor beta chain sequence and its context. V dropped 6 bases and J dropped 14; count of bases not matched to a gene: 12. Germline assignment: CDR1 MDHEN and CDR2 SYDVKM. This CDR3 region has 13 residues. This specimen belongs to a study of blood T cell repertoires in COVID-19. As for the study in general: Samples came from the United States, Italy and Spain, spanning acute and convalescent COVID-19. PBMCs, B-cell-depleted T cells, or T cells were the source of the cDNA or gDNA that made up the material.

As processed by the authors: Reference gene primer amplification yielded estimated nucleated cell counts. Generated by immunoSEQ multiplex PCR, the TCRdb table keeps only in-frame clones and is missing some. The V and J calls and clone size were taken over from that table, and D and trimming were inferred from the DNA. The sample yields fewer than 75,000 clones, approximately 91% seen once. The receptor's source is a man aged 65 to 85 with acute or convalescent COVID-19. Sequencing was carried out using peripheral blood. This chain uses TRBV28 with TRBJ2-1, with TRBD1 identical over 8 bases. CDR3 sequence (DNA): TGTGCCAGCAGCATTCCGGGACAGGACGGTGAGTTCTTC. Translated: CASSIPGQDGEFF.